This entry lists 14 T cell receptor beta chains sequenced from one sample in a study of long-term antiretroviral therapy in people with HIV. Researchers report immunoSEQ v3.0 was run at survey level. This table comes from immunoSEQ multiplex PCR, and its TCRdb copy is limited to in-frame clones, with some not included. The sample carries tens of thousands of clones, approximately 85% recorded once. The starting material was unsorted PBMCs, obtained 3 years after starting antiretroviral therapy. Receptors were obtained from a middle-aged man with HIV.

The CDR3 spells CAISRRGQGGSPLHF. For the CDR3, the DNA is TGTGCCATCAGCCGACGGGGACAGGGGGGTTCACCCCTCCACTTT. J is TRBJ1-6 and V is TRBV10-3; 11 bases agree with TRBD1. The ends lost 6 bases at V and 9 bases at J; junction bases unmatched: 7. CDR3 length equals 15 residues. From germline, CDR1 is ENHRY and CDR2 SYGVKD.

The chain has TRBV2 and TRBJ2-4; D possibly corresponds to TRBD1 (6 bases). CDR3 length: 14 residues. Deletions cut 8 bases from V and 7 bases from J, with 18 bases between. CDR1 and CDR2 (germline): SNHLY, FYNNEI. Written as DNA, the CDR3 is TGTGCCAGCTCCTCGCTTCAGGGGTCGAACATTCAGTACTTC. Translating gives CASSSLQGSNIQYF.

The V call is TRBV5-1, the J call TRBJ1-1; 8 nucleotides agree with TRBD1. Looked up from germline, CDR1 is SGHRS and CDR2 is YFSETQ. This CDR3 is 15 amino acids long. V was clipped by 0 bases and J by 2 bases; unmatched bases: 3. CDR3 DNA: TGCGCCAGCAGCTTGGTGGGACAGGAAAACACTGAAGCTTTCTTT. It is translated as CASSLVGQENTEAFF. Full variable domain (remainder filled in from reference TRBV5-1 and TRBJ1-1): KAGVTQTPRYLIKTRGQQVTLSCSPISGHRSVSWYQQTPGQGLQFLFEYFSETQRNKGNFPGRFSGRQFSNSRSEMNVSTLELGDSALYLCASSLVGQENTEAFFGQGTRLTVV.

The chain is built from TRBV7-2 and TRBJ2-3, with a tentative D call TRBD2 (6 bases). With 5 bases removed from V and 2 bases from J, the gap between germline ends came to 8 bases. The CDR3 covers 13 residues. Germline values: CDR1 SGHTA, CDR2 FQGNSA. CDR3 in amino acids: CASSMDYTDTQYF. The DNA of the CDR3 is TGTGCCAGCAGCATGGACTACACAGATACGCAGTATTTT.

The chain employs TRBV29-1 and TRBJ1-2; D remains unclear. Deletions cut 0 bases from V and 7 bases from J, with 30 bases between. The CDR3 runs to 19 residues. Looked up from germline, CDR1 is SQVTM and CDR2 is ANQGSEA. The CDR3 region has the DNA TGCAGCGTTGAAGACGCCGCTCATGGACCGGCGCCCATACATGGTGGCTACACCTTC. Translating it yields CSVEDAAHGPAPIHGGYTF.

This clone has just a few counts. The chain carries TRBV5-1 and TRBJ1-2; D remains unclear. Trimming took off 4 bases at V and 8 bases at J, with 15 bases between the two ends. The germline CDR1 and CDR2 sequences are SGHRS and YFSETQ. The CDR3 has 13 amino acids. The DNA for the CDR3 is TGCGCCAGCAGCCCCGGGTCCCCTTGGGGCTACACCTTC. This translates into CASSPGSPWGYTF.

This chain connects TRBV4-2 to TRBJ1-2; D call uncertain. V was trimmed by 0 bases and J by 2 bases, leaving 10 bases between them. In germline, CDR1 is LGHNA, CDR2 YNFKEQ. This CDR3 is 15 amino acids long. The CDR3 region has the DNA TGTGCCAGCAGCCAAGATGGTCAGACCAACTATGGCTACACCTTC. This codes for CASSQDGQTNYGYTF.

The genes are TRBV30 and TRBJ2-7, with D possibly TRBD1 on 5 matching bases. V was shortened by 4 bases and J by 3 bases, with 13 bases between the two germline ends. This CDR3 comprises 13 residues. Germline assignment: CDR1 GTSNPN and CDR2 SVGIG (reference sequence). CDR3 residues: CAWNPDISYEQYF. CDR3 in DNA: TGTGCCTGGAACCCGGACATTAGCTACGAGCAGTACTTC. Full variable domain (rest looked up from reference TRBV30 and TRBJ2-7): SQTIHQWPATLVQPVGSPLSLECTVEGTSNPNLYWYRQAAGRGLQLLFYSVGIGQISSEVPQNLSASRPQDRQFILSSKKLLLSDSGFYLCAWNPDISYEQYFGPGTRLTVT.

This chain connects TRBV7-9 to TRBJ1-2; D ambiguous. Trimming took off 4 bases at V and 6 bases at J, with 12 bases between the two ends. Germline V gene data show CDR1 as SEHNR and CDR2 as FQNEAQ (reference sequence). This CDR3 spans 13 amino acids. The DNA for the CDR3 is TGTGCCAGCAGCTCAAACGGGAGAGATGGCTACACCTTC. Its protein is CASSSNGRDGYTF.

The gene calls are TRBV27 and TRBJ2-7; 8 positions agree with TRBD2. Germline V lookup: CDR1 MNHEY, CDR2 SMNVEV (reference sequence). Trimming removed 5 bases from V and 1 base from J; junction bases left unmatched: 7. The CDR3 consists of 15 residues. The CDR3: CASSREGGGSYEQYF. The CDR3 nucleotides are TGTGCCAGCAGTCGGGAGGGGGGTGGGTCCTACGAGCAGTACTTC.

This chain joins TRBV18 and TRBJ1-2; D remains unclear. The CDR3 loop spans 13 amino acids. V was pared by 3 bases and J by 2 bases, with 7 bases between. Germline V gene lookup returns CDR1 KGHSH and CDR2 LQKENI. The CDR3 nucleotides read TGTGCCAGCTCACCTTGGGAGAACTATGGCTACACCTTC. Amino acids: CASSPWENYGYTF.

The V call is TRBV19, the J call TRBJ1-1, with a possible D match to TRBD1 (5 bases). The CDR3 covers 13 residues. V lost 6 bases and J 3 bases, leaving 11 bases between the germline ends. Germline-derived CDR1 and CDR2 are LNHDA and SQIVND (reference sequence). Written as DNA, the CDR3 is TGTGCCAGTAGAAGGGGACCCGACACTGAAGCTTTCTTT. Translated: CASRRGPDTEAFF.

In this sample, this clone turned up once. This CDR3 is CASSLGTYEQYF. Here the CDR3 DNA reads TGTGCCAGCAGCTTGGGGACCTACGAGCAGTACTTC. V gene TRBV11-3 combines with J gene TRBJ2-7; D gene uncertain. There are 12 residues in the CDR3. Trimming took off 3 bases at V and 2 bases at J, with 5 bases between the two ends. The germline CDR1 and CDR2 sequences are SGHNT and YENEEA.

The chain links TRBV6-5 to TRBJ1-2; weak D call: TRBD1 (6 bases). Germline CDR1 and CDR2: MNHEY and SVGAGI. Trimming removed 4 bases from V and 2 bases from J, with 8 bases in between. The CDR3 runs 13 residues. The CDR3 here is CASSWDTNYGYTF. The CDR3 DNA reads TGTGCCAGCAGTTGGGACACCAACTATGGCTACACCTTC.